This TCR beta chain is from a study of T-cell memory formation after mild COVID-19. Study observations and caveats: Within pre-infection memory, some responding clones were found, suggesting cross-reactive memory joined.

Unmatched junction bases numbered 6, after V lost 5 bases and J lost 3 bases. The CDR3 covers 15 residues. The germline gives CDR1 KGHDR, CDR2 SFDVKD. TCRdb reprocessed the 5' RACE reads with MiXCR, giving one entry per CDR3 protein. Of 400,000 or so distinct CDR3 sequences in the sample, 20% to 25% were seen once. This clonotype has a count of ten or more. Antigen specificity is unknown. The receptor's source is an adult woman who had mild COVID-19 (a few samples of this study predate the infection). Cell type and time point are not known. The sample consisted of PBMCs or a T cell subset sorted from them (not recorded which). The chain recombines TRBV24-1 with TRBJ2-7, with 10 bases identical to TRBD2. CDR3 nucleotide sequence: TGTGCCACCAGTGTTCTAGCGGGGGCCTTCTACGAGCAGTACTTC. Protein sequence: CATSVLAGAFYEQYF.